This T cell receptor (beta chain) was profiled in a study of cytomegalovirus exposure and HLA in healthy donors (dated by TCRdb to 2015 to 2018). With regard to the full study: According to an earlier analysis of a few hundred of the donors, about 170 million T cells yielded 90 million to 140 million unique TCR beta sequences and about 300 Gb of sequence data. About 280 gigabases of sequencing data and roughly 90 million unique TCR sequences were included in an early release covering several hundred HLA-typed donors. The genetic ancestry cluster associated with self-reported Caucasian donors included over 65% of the 398 genotyped donors. The aim of the study was to test whether cataloging public T cell receptors could identify signatures of past pathogen exposure. The study profiled the T cell repertoires of under 700 subjects by immunosequencing and related them to cytomegalovirus serostatus. A separate validation cohort of 90 to 150 different subjects was used in addition to the approximately 610-subject first cohort. To predict cytomegalovirus infection status, the study brought together high-throughput TCR immunosequencing, statistical association of individual TCRs with disease status, and machine learning. A later analysis re-examined previously published TCR beta repertoires from roughly 650 donors and added high-resolution HLA genotyping to investigate patterns of TCR occurrence. Rather than drawing on any new phenotypic data, the later analysis identified candidate immune exposures from TCR beta sequences and the way those sequences occurred across donors. To decide whether each TCR beta V gene segment behaved as functional or pseudogenic, an earlier analysis of approximately 620 of the donors relied on high-throughput TCR beta sequencing. Donor age, sex, ethnicity and CMV serostatus were compiled together with the repertoire data. A later genetic analysis took genome-wide SNP genotypes for 398 of the 666 donors and used that subset as a discovery cohort. Every discovery cohort repertoire had been produced on one sequencing platform. Both class I and class II loci were covered by HLA typing, at four-digit resolution. Typing coverage varied by locus: roughly 620-640 donors for A, B, C, DRB1 and DQB1; roughly 560 for DQA1; more than 600 for DPA1; 400 to 480 for DPB1. A handful of DR-DQ haplotypes were handled as single units for association and clustering because linkage in the cohort was strong. On average, roughly 240,000 unique TCR beta nucleotide sequences were sequenced per donor among about 400 genotyped donors of the cohort, with approximately 18% of those sequences being non-productive.

Library preparation employed the immunoSEQ multiplex PCR assay. The multiplex PCR relied on a mix of 60 forward primers for TCR Vbeta segments and 13 reverse primers for TCR Jbeta segments. A multiplex PCR assay on genomic DNA amplified the CDR3 region of rearranged TCR beta genes. The Illumina HiSeq System was used to sequence the amplified TCR beta libraries as 87-base-pair reads. The authors' analysis ran thus. Across the 500 to 750 repertoires, a later analysis counted 80 million or so unique TCR beta chains, about 10 million of which were shared by at least two donors. A nearest-neighbor algorithm error-corrected the raw reads and collapsed the reads into unique sequences, merging closely related sequences to remove PCR and sequencing errors. CDR3 sequences were aligned to IMGT reference sequences to assign V, D and J gene segments. For a sequence to be retained, at least a six-nucleotide match to both a V gene segment and a J gene segment was required. A rearrangement was called productive if the CDR3 had no stop codons and remained in frame with V and J, and every other rearrangement was called non-productive. Following IMGT convention, CDR3 was defined as the stretch from the second conserved V-encoded cysteine up to the conserved J-encoded phenylalanine. Sequences without an unambiguous match to a single V gene segment were excluded from the earlier analysis of about 640 of the donors. An earlier analysis of several hundred of the donors called V segments functional above 56.7% productive rearrangements and segregating when the between-donor standard deviation exceeded 5%. A statistical classification framework was built for diagnosing cytomegalovirus status from the catalog of TCR beta chain sequences. In a later analysis, V and J genes were assigned by comparing TCR nucleotide sequences against IMGT/GENE-DB human TR gene sequences. A later analysis assigned CDR3 sequences and most-parsimonious VDJ recombination scenarios with the TCRdist pipeline. In a later analysis, each TCR beta chain was defined by its CDR3 amino acid sequence together with its V-gene family, and reads lacking a unique V-gene family were excluded. To address suspected cross-contamination and a sequencing artifact, a later analysis removed some 620 highly shared, low-generation-probability nucleotide sequences. A later analysis calculated a clonal expansion index for each public chain from normalized within-repertoire ranks of inferred template counts. In a later analysis, generation probabilities were computed using a VDJ recombination model fitted to out-of-frame rearrangements, and the results were checked against IGoR. In a later analysis, TCR-TCR, TCR-HLA and TCR-CMV co-occurrence was scored with hypergeometric tests, and a repertoire-size bias correction was applied to TCR pairs. A later analysis estimated false discovery rates by permuting HLA or CMV assignments 20 times. In a later analysis, co-occurring TCRs were grouped with DBSCAN, and TCRdist sequence similarity was added when clustering was performed within HLA-allele-positive subsets. Repertoires with fewer than 30,000 or more than 120,000 public chains, plus five repertoires with anomalous nucleotide sharing, were excluded from co-occurrence clustering. TCRdb retrieved this table from immuneACCESS and kept in-frame rearrangements only. Not all clones are present; in checked studies, unresolved V genes account for under half, and no reason is known for the remainder. V and J calls and clone size come straight from that table; D and trimming were deduced from the DNA. The sample data list 140,000 or so clones, and around 86% of these were observed just once. 1.2% of the sample comes from the top ten.

Details on this clone: The target of this receptor is not known. Base qualities are not recorded, but no much larger clone differs from it by a single base.

Looking up the germline V gene yields CDR1 MGHRA and CDR2 YSYEKL. From its cysteine to its phenylalanine, the CDR3 spans 15 amino acids. Solely the CDR3 DNA is kept, with 45 bases framed from the first base. A distance of 7 bases separates the germline ends of V and J, which lose 1 base and 0 bases respectively. General study outcomes and caveats: A few of the identified cytomegalovirus-associated TCR beta chains were confirmed in vitro to be specific for cytomegalovirus antigens. CMV serostatus was the only immune exposure information available for the cohort. Most TCR sequences were observed very rarely across donors, whereas some public TCRs were present in many individuals. According to the authors, the approach could potentially be generalized to other disease states and immunological phenotypes. In a later analysis, HLA-associated TCR beta chains showed more clonal expansion and lower generation probabilities than non-associated chains that were equally common. A cluster of highly shared sequence variants was judged likely to represent a technical artifact of the sequencing pipeline. The presence/absence analyses assumed that sequencing depth was roughly uniform across donors, and that assumption may not be true. A later analysis associated some 17,000 TCR beta sequences with specific HLA alleles at a false discovery rate of 0.05. A later analysis reported that several top co-occurrence clusters appeared linked to parvovirus B19, influenza, CMV and Epstein-Barr virus. The study listed around 160 TCR beta chains as associated with cytomegalovirus. A further reported finding was that TCR beta sequences accurately predicted the HLA-A and HLA-B alleles for most subjects in the first cohort. Some IMGT-functional V segments, including TRBV6-2 and TRBV6-3, could not be distinguished by the 87-base-pair reads and were therefore excluded. An earlier analysis of approximately 570 of the donors showed that most TCR beta V segments appeared in productive rearrangements either about 87% or about 30% of the time, which broadly matched IMGT annotations. In a later genetic analysis, a missense DCLRE1C variant was associated with V-gene and J-gene trimming of TCR beta chains, and the association was replicated in an independent cohort. Assigning TCR associations to individual alleles was difficult when HLA alleles, especially DR and DQ, strongly co-occurred. A later analysis found that most CMV-associated TCR beta chains appeared HLA-restricted, with HLA associations seemingly driven largely by CMV exposure. Because counts were too low, roughly 17 rarely observed V segments, including chromosome 9 orphons, were left out of the earlier analysis of some 600 of the donors. According to a later genetic analysis, donors in an Asian-associated ancestry cluster had fewer N-insertions in productive TCRs than the approximately 630-donor mean. In this cohort, only TCR beta chains were sequenced, and detectable features were limited by the absence of alpha or paired-chain data. In a later analysis, the rate of TCR association differed among HLA loci, with DRB1 alleles having the most associated TCRs and HLA-C alleles having the fewest. The classifier was reported to diagnose cytomegalovirus status with high specificity and sensitivity in both the original and validation cohorts. Because HLA typing was unavailable for some donors at each locus, only the typed subset was used in association tests. Correlated functional status among segregating V segments might be attributable to linkage disequilibrium, but an unknown experimental factor could not be ruled out.

The cohort comprised 666 healthy bone marrow donors. Cohort members were all nominally healthy when sampled, although unrecorded immune exposures were likely present. The donor tested CMV seronegative and was one of the 352 seronegative cohort members. A peripheral blood sample was collected from each donor, and TCR beta sequencing was performed on peripheral blood mononuclear cells. The Qiagen DNeasy Blood Extraction Kit was used to extract genomic DNA from the blood cell samples. The rearranged chain carries TRBV4-1 and TRBJ2-1, with TRBD2 as a weak D call on 5 bases. Sequenced: PBMCs. The TCR sequence derives from a female donor in good health and CMV-seronegative. The CDR3 protein sequence reads: CASSQGSDSYNEQFF. The nucleotide sequence is TGCGCCAGCAGCCAAGGTAGCGACTCCTACAATGAGCAGTTCTTC.